This TCR beta chain was sequenced during a study of CD8+CD57+ T cells in acquired aplastic anemia. Overall study: Sorted CD4+ and CD8+ cells yielded DNA averaging around 3.2 ug. Study results and caveats: Overlap between patients and controls comprised just under 30 CD8+ CDR3 sequences. A significant difference in CD8+ Simpson's diversity between patients and controls was not found.

CDR1 is MGHDK, CDR2 SYGVNS, per germline. Losses at the gene ends were 4 bases for V and 3 bases for J; bases not matched to a gene: 14. This CDR3 spans 17 amino acids. TCR beta VDJ and CDR3 profiles were obtained from a genomic DNA template. TCRdb re-analysed the reads in MiXCR, keeping a single row per CDR3 protein. The sample lists some 200,000 distinct CDR3 sequences; 40% to 50% were seen once. For sequencing, patients were chosen who had shown expansion of CD8+CD57+ cells by flow cytometry. Blood sampling was performed on the patients, and none of them had received therapy by then. This clonotype was counted at least ten times. Its matching antigen is unknown.

The receptor was derived from a human donor with aplastic anemia. The chain uses TRBV25-1 and TRBJ2-7; 8 nucleotides line up with TRBD2. The sample taken for sequencing was sorted CD4+, CD8+, or CD8+CD57+ T cells (not recorded which) from PBMCs. The CDR3 region is CASSGGNLAGALYEQYF. CDR3 DNA: TGTGCCAGCAGTGGGGGGAACCTAGCGGGCGCCCTCTACGAGCAGTACTTC.